Below, one TCR beta chain is given with its context. This sample was taken from a study of cytomegalovirus exposure and HLA in healthy donors. PCR used 60 Vbeta primers and 13 Jbeta primers. The data were produced by immunoSEQ multiplex PCR, yet TCRdb's version contains in-frame clones alone and is incomplete. The table for this sample gives some 150,000 clones. The V end was cut by 1 base, the J end by 3 bases, with 14 bases between. This CDR3 region has 15 residues. CDR1 SGHDT and CDR2 YYEEEE come from the germline V gene. The V and J genes are TRBV5-6 and TRBJ2-7; D might be TRBD2 (5 bases). Material: PBMCs. The sequence came from a woman between 18 and 29 years old in good health and CMV-seronegative. The CDR3 is CASSLRRGNHYEQYV. Here the CDR3 DNA reads TGTGCCAGCAGCTTGCGACGGGGAAATCACTACGAGCAGTACGTC.